This T cell receptor (beta chain) is from a study of memory CD4+ T cells and cytomegalovirus serostatus. About the research overall: Healthy Belgian adult donors included nine or ten CMV-positive and 24 CMV-negative people.

On this clone: Antigen unknown.

As handled by the study authors: Out-of-frame sequences were removed, leaving 2,204,828 distinct TCRbeta sequences. The method was immunoSEQ multiplex PCR; TCRdb's version includes in-frame clones alone and lacks a portion of them. The V and J calls and clone size are taken from that table; D and trimming were inferred from the DNA. The sample includes under 50,000 clones, approximately 74% of them seen just once. CDR3 size: 15 residues. The germline V gene has CDR1 SNHLY and CDR2 FYNNEI. J was trimmed by 4 bases and V by 5 bases; bases with no gene match: 6. The study's findings and limits: Median bootstrapped AUC for CMV status was approximately 0.95 originally, 0.85 to 0.92 US-trained.

The sort gate was single viable CD3+CD4+CD8-CD45RO+ cells for memory CD4+ T cells. Serostatus was set by detecting CMV pp150, pp28, p38, p52 IgG. The specimen sequenced was memory CD4+ T cells from blood. The J gene is TRBJ2-5, the V gene TRBV2; 11 nucleotides line up with TRBD2. The TCR sequence derives from an adult in good health and CMV-seropositive. This CDR3 reads CASSRNSGGGETQYF. CDR3 DNA sequence: TGTGCCAGCAGTCGTAATAGCGGGGGGGGAGAGACCCAGTACTTC.